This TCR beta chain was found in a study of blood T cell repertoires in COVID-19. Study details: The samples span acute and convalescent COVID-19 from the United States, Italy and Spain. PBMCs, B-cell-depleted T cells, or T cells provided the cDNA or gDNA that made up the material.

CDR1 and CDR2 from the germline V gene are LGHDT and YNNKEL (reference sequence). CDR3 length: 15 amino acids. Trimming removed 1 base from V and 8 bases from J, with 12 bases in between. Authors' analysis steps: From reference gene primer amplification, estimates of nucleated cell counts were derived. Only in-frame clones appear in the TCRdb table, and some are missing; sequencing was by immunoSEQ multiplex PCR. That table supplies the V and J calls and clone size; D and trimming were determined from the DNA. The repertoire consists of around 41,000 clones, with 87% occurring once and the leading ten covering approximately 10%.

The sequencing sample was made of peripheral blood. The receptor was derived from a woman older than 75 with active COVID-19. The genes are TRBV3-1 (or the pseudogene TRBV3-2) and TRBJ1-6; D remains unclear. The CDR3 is CASSQGGWEYSPLHF. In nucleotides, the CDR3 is TGTGCCAGCAGCCAAGGAGGGTGGGAATATTCACCCCTCCACTTT.